Listed here is a single TCR beta chain. This specimen belongs to a study of CD8 T cells in Susac syndrome. From blood CD8+ and CD4+ T cells, TCR beta sequences were generated. Negative isolation yielded CD8+ and CD4+ T cells; FACS enriched TEMRA cells. Random hexamers were used to reverse transcribe 0.5 to 1 ug of RNA. TCR beta CDR3 was amplified by immunoSEQ multiplex PCR. This amplification extended across 54 Vbeta and 13 Jbeta segments. Using its own MiXCR run on the immunoSEQ multiplex PCR reads, TCRdb lists one record per CDR3 protein. The sample shows roughly 130,000 distinct CDR3 sequences, roughly 95% of them seen only once. Sequenced material: CD4+ T cells from PBMCs. The sequence was collected from a human donor in good health.

CDR3 sequence (DNA): TGTGCCAGCAGTTTATCACAGGGGGCCCAGCCCCAGCATTTT. It translates to CASSLSQGAQPQHF. The chain recombines TRBV27 with TRBJ1-5; 9 nucleotides agree with TRBD1. This CDR3 has 14 residues. Germline V CDR1 and CDR2: MNHEY, SMNVEV (reference sequence). The J segment lost 7 bases and the V segment lost 0 bases, leaving 1 base of the junction unmatched.